This entry lists 24 T cell receptor beta chains sequenced from one sample in a study of cytomegalovirus exposure and HLA in healthy donors (dated by TCRdb to 2016 to 2017). Library preparation employed the immunoSEQ multiplex PCR assay. A mixture of 60 forward primers for TCR Vbeta segments and 13 reverse primers for TCR Jbeta segments was used in the multiplex PCR. TCRdb's version of the immuneACCESS table is confined to in-frame rearrangements and falls short of the full clone set. An unresolved V gene accounts for under half of the shortfall where checked; the remainder is of unknown origin. Across this sample there are 150,000 to 200,000 clones, with about 12% seen only once. The top ten constitute 7.8% of the sample. The sample consisted of PBMCs. These receptors all come from a man aged 50-60 years in good health and CMV-seropositive.

The chain has TRBV9 and TRBJ1-1; TRBD1 might be the D (5 bases). The germline V and J ends were trimmed by 5 bases and 7 bases, with 18 bases remaining between them. The CDR3 extends over 14 amino acids. From germline, CDR1 is SGDLS and CDR2 YYNGEE. DNA for the CDR3: TGTGCCAGCAGAGCCCCCGGGCAGGGTGGTGAAGCTTTCTTT. Its protein is CASRAPGQGGEAFF.

This clone was observed a handful of times. The chain links TRBV4-3 to TRBJ2-7; 11 positions agree with TRBD1. The CDR3 totals 15 residues. Trimming removed 0 bases from V and 7 bases from J; junction bases left unmatched: 5. Germline loops: CDR1 LGHNA, CDR2 YSLEER. The CDR3 region has the DNA TGCGCCAGCAGCCAAGACGGACAGGGGGCTCTTGAGCAGTACTTC. Translation gives CASSQDGQGALEQYF.

With respect to this clone: Additional DNA sequences in this sample encode the identical CDR3. V usage is TRBV7-2 and J usage is TRBJ2-1, with 8 bases aligning to TRBD2. The CDR3 extends over 15 amino acids. Germline V CDR1 and CDR2: SGHTA, FQGNSA. V dropped 0 bases and J dropped 3; count of bases not matched to a gene: 1. The CDR3 loop is CASSLAAGGYNEQFF. The DNA of the CDR3 is TGTGCCAGCAGCTTAGCGGCGGGGGGCTACAATGAGCAGTTCTTC.

This clone has a handful of counts. The chain has TRBV11-2 and TRBJ2-7, with TRBD2 matching 9 bases. Germline CDR1 SGHAT, CDR2 FQNNGV. With 5 bases clipped from V and 2 bases from J, the junction kept 7 bases outside the gene matches. The CDR3 spans 15 residues. The CDR3 nucleotides read TGTGCCAGCAGCCCCGTAGCGGGGGAGACCTACGAGCAGTACGTC. Translated: CASSPVAGETYEQYV.

This clone was seen more than once but under ten times. At the DNA level, this CDR3 is encoded by other sequences in the same sample as well. This chain connects TRBV11-2 to TRBJ1-4; TRBD1 matches 8 bases. CDR1 and CDR2 (germline): SGHAT, FQNNGV. The CDR3 consists of 14 residues. V lost 5 bases and J lost 8; bases outside the gene matches: 7. The CDR3 sequence: CASSPDRGGEKLFF. For the CDR3, the DNA is TGTGCCAGCAGCCCCGACAGGGGTGGCGAAAAACTGTTTTTT.

The sample holds a few counts of this clone. The chain links TRBV6-5 to TRBJ2-2; 10 bases map to TRBD2. This CDR3 comprises 16 residues. Per germline, CDR1 MNHEY and CDR2 SVGAGI. V trimming: 1 base; J trimming: 4 bases; junction bases outside the gene matches: 3. The CDR3 DNA follows: TGTGCCAGCAGTTACTTGGAGCGGGGGGGCACCGGGGAGCTGTTTTTT. Protein: CASSYLERGGTGELFF.

The V and J genes are TRBV5-4 and TRBJ1-1; the match to TRBD1 covers 7 bases. The germline V gene encodes CDR1 SGHNT and CDR2 YYREEE (reference sequence). The CDR3 loop spans 14 amino acids. V gave up 1 base and J gave up 3 bases; unmatched junction bases: 3. CDR3 sequence (DNA): TGTGCCAGCAGCTTGAGGGGGCAGGACACTGAAGCTTTCTTT. Residues: CASSLRGQDTEAFF.

This clone was seen a handful of times. The junction differs from germline at one of its ends, possibly a read error. The identical CDR3 is also encoded by other nucleotide sequences in the sample. The chain recombines TRBV6-1 with TRBJ2-7; 12 bases agree with TRBD1. CDR1 and CDR2 from the germline V gene are MNHNS and SASEGT. This CDR3 region has 15 residues. CDR3 amino acids: CASSARDRGLYEQYF. CDR3 DNA: TGCGCCAGCAGTGCCCGGGACAGGGGGCTTTACGAGCAGTACTTC.

This clone appeared a few times. CDR3 region: CASSSGGQGAGLETQYF. The CDR3 DNA follows: TGTGCCAGCAGCTCTGGGGGACAGGGTGCTGGGTTAGAGACCCAGTACTTC. V gene TRBV13 combines with J gene TRBJ2-5; the match to TRBD1 covers 9 bases. The CDR3 has 17 residues. Germline CDR1 and CDR2: PRHDT and FYEKMQ (reference sequence). The V gene end was trimmed by 4 bases and the J gene end by 4 bases; junction bases not matched to a gene: 13. The whole variable domain, filled in from reference TRBV13 and TRBJ2-5, reads AAGVIQSPRHLIKEKRETATLKCYPIPRHDTVYWYQQGPGQDPQFLISFYEKMQSDKGSIPDRFSAQQFSDYHSELNMSSLELGDSALYFCASSSGGQGAGLETQYFGPGTRLLVL.

CDR3 DNA sequence: TGTGCCAGCAGCTTTGGGACAGGGAGCCACGAGCAGTACTTC. This codes for CASSFGTGSHEQYF. V and J are TRBV7-9 and TRBJ2-7; 9 bases align to TRBD1. CDR1 SEHNR and CDR2 FQNEAQ come from the germline V gene (reference sequence). J lost 5 bases, V lost 3 bases, and 5 bases had no gene match. The CDR3 runs to 14 residues. The entire variable domain, with the rest obtained from reference TRBV7-9 and TRBJ2-7, is as follows: DTGVSQNPRHKITKRGQNVTFRCDPISEHNRLYWYRQTLGQGPEFLTYFQNEAQLEKSRLLSDRFSAERPKGSFSTLEIQRTEQGDSAMYLCASSFGTGSHEQYFGPGTRLTVT.

V is TRBV19 and J is TRBJ2-3; D is possibly TRBD2 (7 bases). The CDR3 has 17 amino acids. The germline V and J ends were trimmed by 5 bases and 2 bases, with 20 bases remaining between them. Germline values: CDR1 LNHDA, CDR2 SQIVND (reference sequence). The DNA of the CDR3 is TGTGCCAGTAGTTCGACCCTACGGGGGGCCGCCACAGATACGCAGTATTTT. It yields the protein CASSSTLRGAATDTQYF.

This clone was picked up a small number of times. The genes are TRBV4-3 and TRBJ1-6, with 9 positions matching TRBD1. CDR3 length: 16 residues. Germline-derived CDR1 and CDR2 are LGHNA and YSLEER. V trimming: 2 bases; J trimming: 6 bases; junction bases outside the gene matches: 5. CDR3 region: CASSQYVTGGNSPLHF. CDR3 coding DNA: TGCGCCAGCAGCCAATATGTGACAGGGGGTAATTCACCCCTCCACTTT.

The J gene is TRBJ1-1, the V gene TRBV7-9, with 7 bases lining up with TRBD1. The CDR3 runs 14 residues. J was trimmed by 4 bases and V by 6 bases; bases with no gene match: 8. CDR1 SEHNR and CDR2 FQNEAQ come from the germline V gene (reference sequence). The CDR3 sequence: CASRPDRAGTEAFF. Here the CDR3 DNA reads TGTGCCAGCAGACCAGACAGGGCGGGCACTGAAGCTTTCTTT.

This clone was seen a handful of times. This sequence joins TRBV29-1 and TRBJ1-1; 7 nucleotides match TRBD1. CDR3 length: 15 amino acids. From germline, CDR1 is SQVTM and CDR2 ANQGSEA. With V trimmed by 6 bases and J by 6 bases, 16 bases remained unmatched. The chain's CDR3 is CSVHHGVKGASEAFF. The DNA for the CDR3 is TGCAGCGTACACCATGGGGTCAAGGGGGCGTCTGAAGCTTTCTTT.

CDR3 in DNA: TGTGCCAGCAGTTCAGGGACAGGCGGTGAAGCTTTCTTT. Protein: CASSSGTGGEAFF. The gene calls are TRBV6-6 and TRBJ1-1, with 8 nucleotides matching TRBD1. V dropped 4 bases and J dropped 7; count of bases not matched to a gene: 5. This CDR3 has 13 amino acids. Germline V gives CDR1 MNHNY, CDR2 SVGAGI (reference sequence).

V usage is TRBV7-9 and J usage is TRBJ2-5, with D maybe TRBD2 (6 bases). The length of the CDR3 is 13 residues. From germline, CDR1 is SEHNR and CDR2 FQNEAQ (reference sequence). V was trimmed by 4 bases and J by 1 base, leaving 7 bases between them. Written as DNA, the CDR3 is TGTGCCAGCAGCTCGGGACTCCAAGAGACCCAGTACTTC. Its protein product is CASSSGLQETQYF.

This clone was detected only a few times. The chain employs TRBV7-7 and TRBJ1-5, with unresolved D. CDR1 is SSHAT, CDR2 FNYEAQ, per germline (reference sequence). The CDR3 spans 16 residues. V was shortened by 2 bases and J by 3 bases, with 14 bases between the two germline ends. The CDR3: CASSLRSLGINQPQHF. CDR3 DNA: TGTGCCAGCAGCTTAAGGAGTCTTGGAATCAATCAGCCCCAGCATTTT.

In this sample, this clone turned up a few times. The chain employs TRBV11-2 and TRBJ1-2; D might be TRBD1 (5 bases). Germline V lookup: CDR1 SGHAT, CDR2 FQNNGV. V gave up 1 base and J gave up 4 bases, with 16 bases separating them. The CDR3 length is 16 residues. The CDR3: CASSLGLDSVTYGYTF. CDR3 in DNA: TGTGCCAGCAGCTTAGGGCTCGACAGTGTCACCTATGGCTACACCTTC.

The chain is built from TRBV6-1 and TRBJ1-5; tentatively, D is TRBD1 (5 bases). This CDR3 spans 12 amino acids. V lost 8 bases, J lost 4 bases, and 9 bases lay in between. Germline V gives CDR1 MNHNS, CDR2 SASEGT. CDR3 nucleotides: TGTGCCAGCCGGGGGGAAAATCAGCCCCAGCATTTT. Translation: CASRGENQPQHF.

This clone has a handful of counts. Distinct nucleotide sequences in the sample also encode this CDR3. This chain uses TRBV18 with TRBJ1-4, with 9 bases matching TRBD1. V dropped 2 bases and J dropped 3; count of bases not matched to a gene: 1. This CDR3 has 15 residues. The V gene's germline CDR1 is KGHSH and CDR2 LQKENI. The CDR3 coding sequence is TGTGCCAGCTCACCAGGGACAGGGCCTAATGAAAAACTGTTTTTT. The encoded protein is CASSPGTGPNEKLFF.

This clone turned up a few times. The rearrangement links TRBV6-5 to TRBJ2-5, with TRBD1 matching over 7 bases. Trimming took 2 bases from V and 4 from J; bases not matched to a gene: 1. The CDR3 has 13 amino acids. CDR1 MNHEY and CDR2 SVGAGI come from the germline V gene. The CDR3 loop is CASSYRDRETQYF. Written as DNA, the CDR3 is TGTGCCAGCAGTTACCGGGACAGAGAGACCCAGTACTTC.

This clone was recorded a few times. CDR3 in amino acids: CASSLGGGQGTHEQYF. The CDR3 region has the DNA TGTGCCAGCAGCTTAGGAGGAGGGCAGGGAACCCACGAGCAGTACTTC. V usage is TRBV7-2 and J usage is TRBJ2-7, with D maybe TRBD2 (6 bases). Looked up from germline, CDR1 is SGHTA and CDR2 is FQGNSA. Trimming shortened V by 1 base and J by 5 bases, and 18 bases separated the two germline ends. The length of the CDR3 is 16 residues.

This chain connects TRBV27 to TRBJ2-7; TRBD1 might be the D (6 bases). The germline CDR1 and CDR2 sequences are MNHEY and SMNVEV (reference sequence). V was clipped by 8 bases and J by 11 bases, with 25 bases between them. CDR3 length equals 14 residues. CDR3 in amino acids: CASGSSTGAEIKYF. DNA of the CDR3: TGTGCCAGCGGCTCATCGACAGGTGCTGAGATTAAGTACTTC.

This clone was recorded a few times. The V call is TRBV28, the J call TRBJ1-5; D gene ambiguous. V was clipped by 5 bases and J by 5 bases, with 10 bases between them. Germline V lookup: CDR1 MDHEN, CDR2 SYDVKM. This CDR3 contains 13 residues. CDR3 sequence: CASSPPGYQPQHF. CDR3 DNA: TGTGCCAGCAGTCCCCCGGGTTATCAGCCCCAGCATTTT.